This T cell receptor beta chain comes out of a study of blood T cells in healthy people across ages. Study outcomes and limitations: Percentage of naive T cells showed a strong correlation with TCR beta diversity.

A note on this clonotype: Its specificity is unknown.

For the second PCR, which ran for about 7 to 11 cycles, a sample-barcoded 5' primer and a J-beta primer mix were used. Each CDR3 protein is one row after TCRdb ran MiXCR on the 5' RACE reads. The sample has 600,000 to 1,000,000 distinct CDR3 sequences; 58% are singletons. CDR3 length: 17 residues. V shed 0 bases and J 5 bases; nucleotides not matched to a gene: 2. Germline CDR1 reads MNHEY; CDR2 reads SVGEGT. J is TRBJ2-1 and V is TRBV6-2 or TRBV6-3; 15 nucleotides match TRBD2. The specimen sequenced was blood. This clonotype was obtained from a man aged 25-45 years in good health. The CDR3 coding sequence is TGTGCCAGCAGTTACTCCCGGACTAGCGGGAGGGACAATGAGCAGTTCTTC. This codes for CASSYSRTSGRDNEQFF.